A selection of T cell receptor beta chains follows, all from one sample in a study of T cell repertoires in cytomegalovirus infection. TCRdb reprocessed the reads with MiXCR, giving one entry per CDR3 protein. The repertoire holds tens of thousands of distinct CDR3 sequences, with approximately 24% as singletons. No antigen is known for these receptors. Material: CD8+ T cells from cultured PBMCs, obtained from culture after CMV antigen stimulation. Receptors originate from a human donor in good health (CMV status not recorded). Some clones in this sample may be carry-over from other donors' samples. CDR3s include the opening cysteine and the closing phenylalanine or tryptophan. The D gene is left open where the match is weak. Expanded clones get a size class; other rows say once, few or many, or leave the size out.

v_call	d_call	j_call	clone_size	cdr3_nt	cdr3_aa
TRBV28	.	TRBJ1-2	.	TGTGCCAGCAGTTTAGACAGATCCGGTGGCTACACCTTC	CASSLDRSGGYTF
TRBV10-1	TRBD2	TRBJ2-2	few	TGCGCCAGCAGTCTAGCGGGAGCCGGGGAGCTGTTTTTT	CASSLAGAGELFF
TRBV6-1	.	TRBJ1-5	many	TGTGCCAGCAGTGAAATAGAAAGGGGATATAGCAATCAGCCCCAGCATTTT	CASSEIERGYSNQPQHF
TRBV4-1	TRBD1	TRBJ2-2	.	TGCGCCAGCAGCCCAGGGGGCGGGAACACCGGGGAGCTGTTTTTT	CASSPGGGNTGELFF
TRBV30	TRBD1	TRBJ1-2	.	TGTGCCTGGAGTGACGGTAACAGGGGTAGTAACTATGGCTACACCTTC	CAWSDGNRGSNYGYTF
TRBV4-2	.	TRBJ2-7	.	TGTGCCAGCAGCCAAGAAGTGGGGTACGAGCAGTACTTC	CASSQEVGYEQYF
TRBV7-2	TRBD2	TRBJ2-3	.	TGTGCCAGCAGCTTAAGACTAGCGGGAGCGACAGATACGCAGTATTTT	CASSLRLAGATDTQYF
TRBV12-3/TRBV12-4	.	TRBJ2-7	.	TGTGCCAGCACCCCGCGGCTGGGCTACGAGCAGTACTTC	CASTPRLGYEQYF
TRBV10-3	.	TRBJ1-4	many	TGTGCCATCAGTGTGAACTTGGCGGGGGAAAAACTGTTTTTT	CAISVNLAGEKLFF
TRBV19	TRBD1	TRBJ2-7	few	TGTGCCAGTAGCCCGGGACAGGGGGGATTCTACGAGCAGTACTTC	CASSPGQGGFYEQYF
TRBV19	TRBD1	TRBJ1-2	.	TGTGCCAGTCGGACAGGCACTAACTATGGCTACACCTTC	CASRTGTNYGYTF
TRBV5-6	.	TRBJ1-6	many	TGTGCCAGCAGCTTAGCCAGGGGTAATTCACCCCTCCACTTT	CASSLARGNSPLHF
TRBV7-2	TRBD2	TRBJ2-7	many	TGTGCCAGCAGCTCCCATCGGGCGGGACTAGCGGGACTCTCGCGGGGGGAGCAGTACTTC	CASSSHRAGLAGLSRGEQYF
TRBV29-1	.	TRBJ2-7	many	TGCAGCGTTGTCCCAGGGGCCTACGAGCAGTACTTC	CSVVPGAYEQYF
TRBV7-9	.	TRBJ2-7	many	TGTGCCAGCAGCACAGTCGAGTACGAGCAGTACTTC	CASSTVEYEQYF
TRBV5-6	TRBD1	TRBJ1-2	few	TGTGCCAGCAGCTTTAAAGACAGGGTCAGTGGCTACACCTTC	CASSFKDRVSGYTF
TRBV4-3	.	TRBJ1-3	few	TGCGCCAGCAGCCAAGGACAGAGCTCTGGAAACACCATATATTTT	CASSQGQSSGNTIYF
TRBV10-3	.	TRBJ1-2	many	TGTGCCGCCAGTCCAGGGGTAATGGACTATGGCTACACCTTC	CAASPGVMDYGYTF
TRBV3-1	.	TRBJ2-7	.	TGTGCCAGCAGCCAAGATTTTCAGGGTTACGAGCAGTACTTC	CASSQDFQGYEQYF
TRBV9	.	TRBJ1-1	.	TGTGCCAGCAGTGAAGACGGTGGCACTGAAGCTTTCTTT	CASSEDGGTEAFF
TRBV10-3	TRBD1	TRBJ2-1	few	TGTGCCATCAGTGAGTCAGGAACAGGGGGATACAATGAGCAGTTCTTC	CAISESGTGGYNEQFF
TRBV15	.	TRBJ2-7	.	TGTGCCACCAGCAGAGGCTTGGAGGGGGGAGGCGAGCAGTACTTC	CATSRGLEGGGEQYF
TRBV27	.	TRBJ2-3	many	TGTGCCAGCAGTTTATCGGGCAGTAGCACAGATACGCAGTATTTT	CASSLSGSSTDTQYF
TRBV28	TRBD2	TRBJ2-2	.	TGTGCCAGCAGTTACCCCCGGGAGGGGTCAAGAACCGGGGAGCTGTTTTTT	CASSYPREGSRTGELFF
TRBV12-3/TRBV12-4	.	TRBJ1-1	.	TGTGCCAGCAGTTTAGGATGGGGCCCAAAGGGGAACACTGAAGCTTTCTTT	CASSLGWGPKGNTEAFF
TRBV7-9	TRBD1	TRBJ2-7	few	TGTGCCAGCAGCCCCAGAAGCCCCCAGAGACAGGGACCCTACGAGCAGTACTTC	CASSPRSPQRQGPYEQYF
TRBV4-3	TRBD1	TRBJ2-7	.	TGCGCCAGCAGCGAAGAGGGCCCCCAGGGGGCAGCCTACGAGCAGTACTTC	CASSEEGPQGAAYEQYF
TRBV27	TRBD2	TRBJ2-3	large	TGTGCCAGCCACGGACTAGCGGGGGCAGATACGCAGTATTTT	CASHGLAGADTQYF
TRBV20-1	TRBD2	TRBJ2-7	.	TGCAGTGCCATCCCCCTAGCGGGGGGTGCCTACGAGCAGTACTTC	CSAIPLAGGAYEQYF
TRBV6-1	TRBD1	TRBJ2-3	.	TGTGCCAGCAGCGCCGGGACAGCTTACACAGATACGCAGTATTTT	CASSAGTAYTDTQYF
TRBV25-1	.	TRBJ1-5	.	TGTGCCAGCAGTGAAGGGAGGACTACCAGCAATCAGCCCCAGCATTTT	CASSEGRTTSNQPQHF
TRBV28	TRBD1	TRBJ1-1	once	TGTGCCAGCAGATCTACAGGGGGTTGGAGCACTGAAGCTTTCTTT	CASRSTGGWSTEAFF
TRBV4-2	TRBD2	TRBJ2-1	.	TGTGCCAGCAGCCAAGTCCTAGGCGGGGGGGCTTGGAATGAGCAGTTCTTC	CASSQVLGGGAWNEQFF
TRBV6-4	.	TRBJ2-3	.	TGTGCCAGCAGTGAGTCGGGGGACACAGATACGCAGTATTTT	CASSESGDTDTQYF
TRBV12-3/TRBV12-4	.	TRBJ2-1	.	TGTGCCAGCAGCTTGGGACTCAGCTCCTACAATGAGCAGTTCTTC	CASSLGLSSYNEQFF
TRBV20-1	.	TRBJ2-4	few	TGCAGTGCTAGCGGGGGCCCAGCCAAAAACATTCAGTACTTC	CSASGGPAKNIQYF
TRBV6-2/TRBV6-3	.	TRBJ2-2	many	TGTGCCAGCAGTTATAAAACCATGGACAGAAACACCGGGGAGCTGTTTTTT	CASSYKTMDRNTGELFF
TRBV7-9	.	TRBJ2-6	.	TGTGCCAGCAGCTTAAGTCGGACAGCCAGCTCTGGGGCCAACGTCCTGACTTTC	CASSLSRTASSGANVLTF
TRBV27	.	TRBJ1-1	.	TGTGCCAGCACGCGACCAGGGGCGAACACTGAAGCTTTCTTT	CASTRPGANTEAFF
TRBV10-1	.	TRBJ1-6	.	TGCGCCAGCAGTGATGGACGGGAGGGAAGTTCACCCCTCCACTTT	CASSDGREGSSPLHF
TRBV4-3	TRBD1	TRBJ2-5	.	TGCGCCAGCAGCCAAGGGACAGGGGCAGAGACCCAGTACTTC	CASSQGTGAETQYF
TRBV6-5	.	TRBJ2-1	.	TGTGCCAGCAGTTACTCTAACCGCGGCACTGAGCAGTTCTTC	CASSYSNRGTEQFF